What follows are 15 T cell receptor beta chains derived from one specimen sequenced in a study of T cells in Graves' hyperthyroidism and ophthalmopathy. The source material, RNA transcripts, was used to amplify TCR beta CDR3 regions. With the HTBI primer set, the TCR CDR3 went through a first round of RT-PCR. Each CDR3 protein is one row after TCRdb ran MiXCR on the multiplex PCR reads. The repertoire consists of hundreds of thousands of distinct CDR3 sequences, with 40% to 55% occurring once and the leading ten covering roughly 8.2%. Sequences were obtained from peripheral blood or thyroid tissue (not recorded which). Every receptor here comes from a young woman with Graves' hyperthyroidism.

Details on this clonotype: Possible read error: a much larger clone is one base away. V usage is TRBV15 and J usage is TRBJ1-5; maybe TRBD1 (6 bases). This CDR3 has 17 amino acids. Germline V lookup: CDR1 LNHNV, CDR2 YYDKDF (reference sequence). The CDR3 coding sequence is TGTGCCATCAGCAGAGACACGGTCGGACAGCACAATCAGCCCCAGCATTTT. Its translation is CAISRDTVGQHNQPQHF.

This clonotype was seen a handful of times. This chain uses TRBV20-1 with TRBJ2-2, with D uncertain. Trimming took 6 bases from V and 9 from J, leaving 11 bases between them. The CDR3 spans 11 residues. The germline CDR1 and CDR2 sequences are DFQATT and SNEGSKA (reference sequence). CDR3 nucleotides: TGCAGTGCCCTGGAGATCCGGGAGCTGTTTTTT. It is translated as CSALEIRELFF.

The table lists this clonotype with a count of one. At one end the junction does not follow the germline gene, possibly because of a read error. The chain carries TRBV15 and TRBJ2-7, with TRBD1 matching 7 bases. In germline, CDR1 is LNHNV, CDR2 YYDKDF (reference sequence). This CDR3 has 15 residues. The CDR3 reads CATSREIRQGYERYF. In nucleotides, the CDR3 is TGTGCCACCAGCAGAGAGATCCGACAGGGTTACGAGCGGTACTTC.

CDR3 sequence (DNA): TGTGCCAGTAGTTCCAACAGCGGCGGGACAGCGAATGGCTACACCTTC. It specifies CASSSNSGGTANGYTF. This chain links TRBV19 with TRBJ1-2, with 7 nucleotides matching TRBD1. V shed 5 bases and J 6 bases; nucleotides not matched to a gene: 15. The CDR3 is made up of 16 amino acids. Germline CDR1 reads LNHDA; CDR2 reads SQIVND (reference sequence).

This chain uses TRBV20-1 with TRBJ1-5; TRBD1 might be the D (5 bases). Per the germline V gene, CDR1 is DFQATT and CDR2 is SNEGSKA (reference sequence). The CDR3 runs to 16 residues. V lost 0 bases, J lost 0 bases, and 12 bases lay in between. Here the CDR3 DNA reads TGCAGTGCTAGAGATGCATGGGGGACTAGCAATCAGCCCCAGCATTTT. It codes for CSARDAWGTSNQPQHF.

V gene TRBV19 combines with J gene TRBJ2-5; 9 nucleotides align to TRBD1. CDR1 and CDR2 from the germline V gene are LNHDA and SQIVND (reference sequence). The CDR3 is 13 amino acids. Unmatched junction bases numbered 3, after V lost 5 bases and J lost 5 bases. In nucleotides, the CDR3 is TGTGCCAGTAGTGGGGACAGGGTGGAGACCCAGTACTTC. Translating it yields CASSGDRVETQYF.

This clonotype was found a few times. The rearrangement joins TRBV20-1 to TRBJ1-1, with TRBD1 matching 8 bases. Germline V gives CDR1 DFQATT, CDR2 SNEGSKA (reference sequence). Trimming cost V 4 bases and J 1 base; bases outside gene matches: 2. CDR3 size: 13 residues. Here the CDR3 reads CSATGGQNTEAFF. In nucleotides, the CDR3 is TGCAGTGCTACAGGGGGCCAGAACACTGAAGCTTTCTTT.

The genes are TRBV10-3 and TRBJ2-7; the D gene could be TRBD1 or TRBD2 (5 bases each). Trimming removed 3 bases from V and 6 bases from J, with 18 bases in between. Germline-derived CDR1 and CDR2 are ENHRY and SYGVKD. CDR3 size: 15 residues. The CDR3 spells CAISDQGGGSVEQYF. CDR3 DNA: TGTGCCATCAGTGACCAGGGTGGGGGATCGGTCGAGCAGTACTTC.

This chain connects TRBV10-3 to TRBJ2-7; 9 bases align to TRBD1. Trimming at V came to 6 bases and at J to 2 bases, leaving 5 bases not matched to a gene. Germline values: CDR1 ENHRY, CDR2 SYGVKD. The CDR3 sequence is 14 residues long. The CDR3 loop reads CAIRSGTGPYEQYF. The CDR3 DNA follows: TGTGCCATCAGGTCCGGGACAGGGCCCTACGAGCAGTACTTC.

This clonotype was counted only a few times. One junction end does not reproduce the germline sequence, and a read error may be involved. The chain is built from TRBV10-3 and TRBJ2-2, with D maybe TRBD1 (6 bases). In germline, CDR1 is ENHRY, CDR2 SYGVKD. CDR3 length: 12 residues. DNA for the CDR3: TGTGCCAGCAGTAACAGGGTCAGGGAGCTGTTTTTT. Translation gives CASSNRVRELFF.

Concerning this clonotype itself: Sequence at one end of the junction differs from germline and may be a read error. This chain links TRBV7-6 with TRBJ2-7, with D uncertain. The CDR3 spans 15 residues. Germline lookup yields CDR1 SGHVS and CDR2 FNYEAQ. This CDR3 is CASSLQQTYSYEQYF. Here the CDR3 DNA reads TGCGCCAGCAGCTTGCAACAGACTTATTCCTACGAGCAGTACTTC.

This clonotype was counted a few times. J is TRBJ1-5 and V is TRBV12-5; D is possibly TRBD1 (5 bases). Germline V gene sequence: CDR1 LGHNT, CDR2 FRNRAP. V lost 4 bases to trimming and J lost 7 bases, with 11 bases between them. This CDR3 has 13 amino acids. CDR3 coding DNA: TGTGCTAGTGGTTATGGTGGGGACCAGCCCCAGCATTTT. Translated, it gives CASGYGGDQPQHF.

Comment on this clonotype: A much larger clone lies one base from this, so it may be a read error. The chain has TRBV10-3 and TRBJ1-3; D is undetermined. Germline V gives CDR1 ENHRY, CDR2 SYGVKD. Between the trimmed V and J ends, which lost 4 bases and 2 bases, there was a span of 6 bases. The CDR3 contains 13 residues. CDR3 loop: CAISGLPGNTIYF. CDR3 bases: TGTGCCATCAGTGGCTTGCCTGGAAACACCATATATTTT.

This clonotype was counted many times. The gene calls are TRBV10-2 and TRBJ1-2; D gene unclear. Trimming pared 2 bases from V and 6 bases from J, leaving 10 bases between. This CDR3 is built from 13 residues. Per the germline V gene, CDR1 is WSHSY and CDR2 is SAAADI. The CDR3 region has the DNA TGCGCCAGCAGTGAGACGGAAAGGAATGGCTACACCTTC. Translated: CASSETERNGYTF.

This clonotype was seen a few times. The V call is TRBV10-3, the J call TRBJ1-2; tentatively, D is TRBD1 (6 bases). V was cut by 11 bases and J by 3 bases, with 19 bases left in between. Germline loops: CDR1 ENHRY, CDR2 SYGVKD. This CDR3 has 14 amino acids. Written as DNA, the CDR3 is TGTGCCTTGGGGCAGGGCGGGACATACTATGGCTACACCTTC. This gives the protein CALGQGGTYYGYTF.